The 2 T cell receptor beta chains below were found in one sample sequenced in a study of CD8+ T cells in alopecia areata. Noted treatment: oral pan-JAK inhibitor, 5-10 mg twice daily. cDNA reverse transcribed from extracted RNA served as the sequencing template. The data were produced by immunoSEQ multiplex PCR, yet TCRdb's version contains in-frame clones alone and is incomplete. The sample carries around 150,000 clones, 82% recorded once. The sample consisted of CD8+ T cells sorted from blood, taken at week 4, from a patient treated with tofacitinib. Receptor source: a human donor with alopecia areata.

The chain has TRBV5-1 and TRBJ1-1; TRBD1 matches at 8 bases. J was trimmed by 6 bases and V by 0 bases; bases with no gene match: 7. This CDR3 has 15 residues. CDR1 and CDR2 (germline): SGHRS, YFSETQ. CDR3 protein: CASSLGPGTGPEAFF. In DNA, the CDR3 is TGCGCCAGCAGCTTGGGCCCCGGGACAGGTCCTGAAGCTTTCTTT.

This clone was detected a few times. This sample also contains other DNA sequences that code for the same CDR3. The rearrangement uses TRBV7-9 and TRBJ1-1; the D is unclear. This CDR3 contains 12 residues. Germline assignment: CDR1 SEHNR and CDR2 FQNEAQ (reference sequence). V gave up 1 base and J gave up 6 bases, with 6 bases separating them. For the CDR3, the DNA is TGTGCCAGCAGCTTAGGAGCCGCTGAAGCTTTCTTT. Translated, it gives CASSLGAAEAFF.